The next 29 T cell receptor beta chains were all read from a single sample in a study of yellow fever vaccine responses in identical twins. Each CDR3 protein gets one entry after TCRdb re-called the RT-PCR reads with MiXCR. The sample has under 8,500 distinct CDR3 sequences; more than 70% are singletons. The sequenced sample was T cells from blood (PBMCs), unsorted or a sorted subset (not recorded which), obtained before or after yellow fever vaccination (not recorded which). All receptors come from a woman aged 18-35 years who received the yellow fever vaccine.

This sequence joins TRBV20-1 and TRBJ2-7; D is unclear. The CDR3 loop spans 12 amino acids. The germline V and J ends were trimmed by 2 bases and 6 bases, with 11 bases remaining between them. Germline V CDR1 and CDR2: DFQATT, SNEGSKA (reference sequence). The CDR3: CSARPDSGEQYF. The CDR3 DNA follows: TGCAGTGCTAGACCTGACTCTGGCGAGCAGTACTTC.

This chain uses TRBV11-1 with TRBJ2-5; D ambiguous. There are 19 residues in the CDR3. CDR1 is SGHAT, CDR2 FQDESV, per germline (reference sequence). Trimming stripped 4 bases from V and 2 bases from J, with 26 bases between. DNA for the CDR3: TGTGCCAGCAGCTCGACCGGCGTTGGTGGCCAGATACTACAAGAGACCCAGTACTTC. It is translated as CASSSTGVGGQILQETQYF.

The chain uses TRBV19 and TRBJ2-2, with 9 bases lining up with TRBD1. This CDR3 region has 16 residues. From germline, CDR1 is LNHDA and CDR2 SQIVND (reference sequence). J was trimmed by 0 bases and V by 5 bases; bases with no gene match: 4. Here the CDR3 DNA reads TGTGCCAGTAGTCCACAGGGGGCCCCGAACACCGGGGAGCTGTTTTTT. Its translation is CASSPQGAPNTGELFF.

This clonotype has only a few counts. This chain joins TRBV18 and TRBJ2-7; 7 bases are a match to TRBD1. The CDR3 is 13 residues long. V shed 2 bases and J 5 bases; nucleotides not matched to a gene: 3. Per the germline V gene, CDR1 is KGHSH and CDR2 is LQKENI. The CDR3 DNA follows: TGTGCCAGCTCACCATATACAGGGGACGAGCAGTACTTC. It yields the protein CASSPYTGDEQYF.

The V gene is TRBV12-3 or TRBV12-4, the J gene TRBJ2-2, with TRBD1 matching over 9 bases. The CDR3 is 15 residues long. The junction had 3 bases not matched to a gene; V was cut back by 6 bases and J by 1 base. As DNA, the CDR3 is TGTGCCAGCAGGCCGGGACAGGGGAACACCGGGGAGCTGTTTTTT. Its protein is CASRPGQGNTGELFF.

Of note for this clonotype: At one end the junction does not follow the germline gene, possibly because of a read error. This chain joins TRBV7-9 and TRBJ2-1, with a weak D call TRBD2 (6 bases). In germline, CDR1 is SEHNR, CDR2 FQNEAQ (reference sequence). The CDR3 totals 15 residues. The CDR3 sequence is CASSFSGAGYNEQSF. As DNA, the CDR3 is TGTGCCAGCAGCTTTTCCGGCGCGGGGTACAATGAGCAGTCCTTC.

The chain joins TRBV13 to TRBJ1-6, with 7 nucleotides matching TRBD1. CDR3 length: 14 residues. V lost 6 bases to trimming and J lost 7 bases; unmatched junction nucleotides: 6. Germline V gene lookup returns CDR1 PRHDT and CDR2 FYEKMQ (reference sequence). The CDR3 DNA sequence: TGTGCCAGCAGACCGGGACAGCTGAATTCACCCCTCCACTTT. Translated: CASRPGQLNSPLHF. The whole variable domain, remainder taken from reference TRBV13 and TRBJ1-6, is AAGVIQSPRHLIKEKRETATLKCYPIPRHDTVYWYQQGPGQDPQFLISFYEKMQSDKGSIPDRFSAQQFSDYHSELNMSSLELGDSALYFCASRPGQLNSPLHFGNGTRLTVT.

CDR3 nucleotide sequence: TGTGCCAGCAGTTTGGAAGAGACCCAGTACTTC. Protein sequence: CASSLEETQYF. The chain recombines TRBV28 with TRBJ2-5; D remains ambiguous. The CDR3 runs to 11 residues. Germline V gene sequence: CDR1 MDHEN, CDR2 SYDVKM. V lost 3 bases and J lost 3, with 2 bases in between.

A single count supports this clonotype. The CDR3 bases are TGTGCCAGCAGCTTTTTGTCAGCGGGGGGGATCACAGATACGCAGTATTTT. Protein product: CASSFLSAGGITDTQYF. V gene TRBV11-1 combines with J gene TRBJ2-3; 10 nucleotides align to TRBD2. Germline V gives CDR1 SGHAT, CDR2 FQDESV (reference sequence). The CDR3 runs to 17 residues. Trimming cost V 3 bases and J 2 bases; bases outside gene matches: 8.

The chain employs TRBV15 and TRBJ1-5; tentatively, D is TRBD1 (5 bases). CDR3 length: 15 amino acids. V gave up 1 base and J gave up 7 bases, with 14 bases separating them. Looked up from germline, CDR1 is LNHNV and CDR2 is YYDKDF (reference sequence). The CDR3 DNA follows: TGTGCCACCAGCAGAGCAGGGCAGGGTGGGCAGCCCCAGCATTTT. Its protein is CATSRAGQGGQPQHF.

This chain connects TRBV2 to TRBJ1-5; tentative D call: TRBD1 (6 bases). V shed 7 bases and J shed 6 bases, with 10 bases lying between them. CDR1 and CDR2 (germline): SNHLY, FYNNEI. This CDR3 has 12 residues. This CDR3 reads CASTGGRQPQHF. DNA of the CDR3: TGTGCCAGCACTGGGGGGCGTCAGCCCCAGCATTTT. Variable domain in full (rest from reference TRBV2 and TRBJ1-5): EPEVTQTPSHQVTQMGQEVILRCVPISNHLYFYWYRQILGQKVEFLVSFYNNEISEKSEIFDDQFSVERPDGSNFTLKIRSTKLEDSAMYFCASTGGRQPQHFGDGTRLSIL.

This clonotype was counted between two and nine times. The CDR3 loop is CSVGGGEQPQHF. In DNA, the CDR3 is TGCAGCGTTGGGGGGGGCGAGCAGCCCCAGCATTTT. This chain links TRBV29-1 with TRBJ1-5; D is perhaps TRBD1 (6 bases). The germline gives CDR1 SQVTM, CDR2 ANQGSEA. This CDR3 contains 12 residues. V dropped 4 bases and J dropped 7 bases, with 11 bases sitting between them. Combining the CDR3 with reference TRBV29-1 and TRBJ1-5 gives the whole variable domain SAVISQKPSRDICQRGTSLTIQCQVDSQVTMMFWYRQQPGQSLTLIATANQGSEATYESGFVIDKFPISRPNLTFSTLTVSNMSPEDSSIYLCSVGGGEQPQHFGDGTRLSIL.

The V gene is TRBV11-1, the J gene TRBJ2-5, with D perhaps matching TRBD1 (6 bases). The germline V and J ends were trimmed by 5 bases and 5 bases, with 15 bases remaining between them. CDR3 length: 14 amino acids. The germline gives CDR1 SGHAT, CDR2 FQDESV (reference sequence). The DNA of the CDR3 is TGTGCCAGCAGCCTCCGGACAGATGCGGAGACCCAGTACTTC. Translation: CASSLRTDAETQYF.

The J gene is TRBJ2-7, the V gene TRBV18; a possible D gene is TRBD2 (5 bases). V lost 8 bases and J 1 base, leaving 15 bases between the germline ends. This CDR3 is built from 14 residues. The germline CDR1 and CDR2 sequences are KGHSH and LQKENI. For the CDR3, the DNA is TGTGCCAGCCAACCGGAGGCTAAGTCCTACGAGCAGTACTTC. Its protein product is CASQPEAKSYEQYF.

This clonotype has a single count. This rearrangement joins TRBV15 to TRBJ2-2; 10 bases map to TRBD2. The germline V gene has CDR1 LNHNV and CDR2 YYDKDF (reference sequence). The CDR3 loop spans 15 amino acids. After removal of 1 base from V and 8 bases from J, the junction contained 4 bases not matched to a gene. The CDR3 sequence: CATSRVLAGEGELFF. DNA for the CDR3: TGTGCCACCAGCAGAGTGCTAGCGGGAGAAGGGGAGCTGTTTTTT.

The CDR3 spells CASRRGDEQYF. The CDR3 region has the DNA TGTGCCAGCAGACGGGGCGACGAGCAGTACTTC. This rearrangement joins TRBV25-1 to TRBJ2-7; D tentatively fits TRBD1 or TRBD2 (5 bases each). The CDR3 runs 11 residues. Trimming removed 6 bases from V and 5 bases from J, with 8 bases in between. The germline V gene encodes CDR1 MGHDK and CDR2 SYGVNS.

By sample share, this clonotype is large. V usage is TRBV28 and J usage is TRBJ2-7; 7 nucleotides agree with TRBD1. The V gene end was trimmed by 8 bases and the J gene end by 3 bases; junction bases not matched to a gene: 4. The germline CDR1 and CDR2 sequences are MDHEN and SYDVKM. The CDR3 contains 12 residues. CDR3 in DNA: TGTGCCAGCGCCGGGACAGTCTACGAGCAGTACTTC. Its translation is CASAGTVYEQYF. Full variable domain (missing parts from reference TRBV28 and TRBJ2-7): DVKVTQSSRYLVKRTGEKVFLECVQDMDHENMFWYRQDPGLGLRLIYFSYDVKMKEKGDIPEGYSVSREKKERFSLILESASTNQTSMYLCASAGTVYEQYFGPGTRLTVT.

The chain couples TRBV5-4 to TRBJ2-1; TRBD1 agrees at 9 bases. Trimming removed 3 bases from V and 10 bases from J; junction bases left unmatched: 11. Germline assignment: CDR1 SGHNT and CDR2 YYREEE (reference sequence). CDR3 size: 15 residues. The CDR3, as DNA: TGTGCCAGCAGCTCGCCGGGACAGGGAATTTACGAGCAGTTCTTC. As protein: CASSSPGQGIYEQFF.

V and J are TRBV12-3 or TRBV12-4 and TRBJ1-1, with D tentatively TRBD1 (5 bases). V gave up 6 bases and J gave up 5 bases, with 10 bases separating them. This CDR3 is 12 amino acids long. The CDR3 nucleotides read TGTGCCAGCAGGGACATTAGGACTGAAGCTTTCTTT. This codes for CASRDIRTEAFF.

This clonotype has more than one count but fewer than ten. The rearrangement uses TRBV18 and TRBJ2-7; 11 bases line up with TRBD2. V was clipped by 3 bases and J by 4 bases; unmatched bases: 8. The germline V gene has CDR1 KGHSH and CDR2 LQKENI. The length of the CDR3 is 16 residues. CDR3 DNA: TGTGCCAGCTCACCTCCCCTAGCGGGGGGAACTTACGAGCAGTACTTC. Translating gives CASSPPLAGGTYEQYF.

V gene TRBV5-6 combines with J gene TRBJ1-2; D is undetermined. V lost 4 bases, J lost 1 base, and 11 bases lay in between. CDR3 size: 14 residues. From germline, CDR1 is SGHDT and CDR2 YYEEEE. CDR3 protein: CASSEGRFNYGYTF. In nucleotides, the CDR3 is TGTGCCAGCAGCGAAGGGAGATTTAACTATGGCTACACCTTC.

CDR3 sequence: CASSPTGPYNEQFF. For the CDR3, the DNA is TGTGCCAGCAGTCCTACCGGGCCTTACAATGAGCAGTTCTTC. The chain uses TRBV12-3 or TRBV12-4 and TRBJ2-1; D not resolved. The CDR3 extends over 14 amino acids. V was cut by 5 bases and J by 4 bases, with 12 bases left in between.

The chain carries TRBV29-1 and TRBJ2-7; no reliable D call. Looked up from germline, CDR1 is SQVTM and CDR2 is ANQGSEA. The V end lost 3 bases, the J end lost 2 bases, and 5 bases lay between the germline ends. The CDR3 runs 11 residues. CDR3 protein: CSVDTAYEQYF. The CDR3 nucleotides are TGCAGCGTTGACACTGCCTACGAGCAGTACTTC.

CDR3 in DNA: TGCTTAGCCAGGGGGACCTATCAAGAGACCCAGTACTTC. This encodes CLARGTYQETQYF. The chain has TRBV10-1 and TRBJ2-5; 7 positions agree with TRBD1. Germline CDR1 and CDR2: WNHNN and SYGVQD (reference sequence). This CDR3 has 13 residues.

CDR3 sequence: CASSQNGARAAGNEQFF. CDR3 DNA: TGTGCCAGCTCACAAAACGGGGCAAGGGCAGCGGGGAATGAGCAGTTCTTC. The chain employs TRBV18 and TRBJ2-1; TRBD2 matches at 7 bases. CDR3 length: 17 residues. Per the germline V gene, CDR1 is KGHSH and CDR2 is LQKENI. V trimming: 4 bases; J trimming: 7 bases; junction bases outside the gene matches: 16.

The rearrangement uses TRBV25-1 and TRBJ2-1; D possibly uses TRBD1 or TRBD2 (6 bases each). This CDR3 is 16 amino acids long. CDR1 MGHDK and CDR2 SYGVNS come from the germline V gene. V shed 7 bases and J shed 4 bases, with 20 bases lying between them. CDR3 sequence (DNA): TGTGCCAGCAAAGAATCGGAGGGGGGCCATTACAATGAGCAGTTCTTC. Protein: CASKESEGGHYNEQFF.

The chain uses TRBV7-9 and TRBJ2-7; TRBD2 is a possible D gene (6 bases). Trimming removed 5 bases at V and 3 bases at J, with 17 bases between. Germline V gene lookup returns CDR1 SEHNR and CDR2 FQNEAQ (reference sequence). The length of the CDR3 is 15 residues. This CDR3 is CASSVTGTLNYEQYF. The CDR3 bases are TGTGCCAGCAGCGTAACCGGGACTCTGAACTACGAGCAGTACTTC.

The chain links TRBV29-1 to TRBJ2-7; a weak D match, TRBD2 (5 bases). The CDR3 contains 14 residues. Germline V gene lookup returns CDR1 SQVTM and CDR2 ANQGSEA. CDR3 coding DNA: TGCAACCCCGCGGGTCGGCCTCACTCCTACGAGCAGTACTTC. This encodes CNPAGRPHSYEQYF.

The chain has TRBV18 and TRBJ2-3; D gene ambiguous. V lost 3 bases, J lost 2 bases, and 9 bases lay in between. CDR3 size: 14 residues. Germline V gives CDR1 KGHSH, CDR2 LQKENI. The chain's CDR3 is CASSPSWDTDTQYF. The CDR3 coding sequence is TGTGCCAGCTCACCCTCGTGGGACACAGATACGCAGTATTTT.